This passage covers 30 T cell receptor beta chains from one sample sequenced in a study of T-cell reconstitution after alpha-beta-depleted transplantation in children. For TCRbeta, the library was prepared with unique molecular identifiers. Using its own MiXCR run on the PCR reads, TCRdb lists one record per CDR3 protein. The data hold about 690,000 distinct CDR3 sequences, with roughly 15% observed a single time. The sequencing used PBMCs from the stem cell graft donor, collected from the stem cell graft. These receptors were taken from a human donor who donated a stem cell graft to a child with acute myeloid leukemia.

There are a few counts of this clonotype. The chain links TRBV4-3 to TRBJ2-2; possibly TRBD2 for D (6 bases). CDR1 is LGHNA, CDR2 YSLEER, per germline. V lost 4 bases and J 4 bases, leaving 16 bases between the germline ends. The CDR3 contains 16 residues. CDR3 bases: TGCGCCAGCAGCCGAGGAGGAGGGGCTAGCACCGGGGAGCTGTTTTTT. Translating it yields CASSRGGGASTGELFF.

There are many counts of this clonotype. The chain joins TRBV5-6 to TRBJ2-1, with 8 bases identical to TRBD1. With V trimmed by 2 bases and J by 10 bases, 8 bases remained unmatched. The CDR3 contains 14 residues. The germline V gene has CDR1 SGHDT and CDR2 YYEEEE. The CDR3 sequence is CASSFRDRLYEQFF. The CDR3 coding sequence is TGTGCCAGCAGCTTCAGGGACAGGCTTTACGAGCAGTTCTTC.

The chain couples TRBV18 to TRBJ2-3; D may be TRBD2 (5 bases). Between the trimmed V and J ends, which lost 6 bases and 4 bases, there was a span of 14 bases. The germline CDR1 and CDR2 sequences are KGHSH and LQKENI. The CDR3 length is 14 residues. CDR3 bases: TGTGCCAGCTCCCCTAACGAACTAGCAGATACGCAGTATTTT. Amino acid sequence: CASSPNELADTQYF.

J is TRBJ2-5 and V is TRBV4-1; 7 bases match TRBD1. The trim removed 5 bases at V and 3 bases at J, leaving 6 bases unmatched. CDR1 is MGHRA, CDR2 YSYEKL, per germline. The CDR3 spans 14 residues. CDR3 protein: CASSSSRGKETQYF. The CDR3 nucleotides read TGCGCCAGCAGCTCCTCCAGGGGGAAAGAGACCCAGTACTTC.

Note on this clonotype: Relative to the germline gene, one junction end is altered; a read error may explain this. The CDR3 is CASSWTGSYSNQRQHF. The CDR3 DNA is TGTGCCAGCAGCTGGACAGGGAGTTATAGCAATCAGCGCCAGCATTTT. The rearrangement uses TRBV7-2 and TRBJ1-5; 8 nucleotides align to TRBD1. Germline CDR1 and CDR2: SGHTA and FQGNSA. The CDR3 consists of 16 residues.

The gene calls are TRBV11-2 and TRBJ2-3; tentative D call: TRBD2 (6 bases). This CDR3 comprises 14 residues. Germline assignment: CDR1 SGHAT and CDR2 FQNNGV. The V end lost 5 bases, the J end lost 1 base, and 10 bases lay between the germline ends. The CDR3: CASSPKRGTDTQYF. The CDR3 bases are TGTGCCAGCAGCCCTAAGCGGGGCACAGATACGCAGTATTTT.

This clonotype was found many times. V usage is TRBV20-1 and J usage is TRBJ2-3; D is ambiguous. Trimming stripped 3 bases from V and 5 bases from J, with 12 bases between. The CDR3 loop spans 13 amino acids. From germline, CDR1 is DFQATT and CDR2 SNEGSKA (reference sequence). The CDR3 reads CSASGWGRDTQYF. The CDR3 coding sequence is TGCAGTGCTAGTGGGTGGGGAAGAGATACGCAGTATTTT.

The genes are TRBV15 and TRBJ1-3; 9 bases fit TRBD1. V lost 0 bases to trimming and J lost 5 bases; unmatched junction nucleotides: 5. Germline-derived CDR1 and CDR2 are LNHNV and YYDKDF (reference sequence). This CDR3 contains 16 residues. The chain's CDR3 is CATSRDGTGRRNTIYF. The CDR3 region has the DNA TGTGCCACCAGCAGAGATGGGACAGGGCGGAGAAACACCATATATTTT.

The chain recombines TRBV7-2 with TRBJ2-5, with D unclear. Germline V lookup: CDR1 SGHTA, CDR2 FQGNSA. The CDR3 extends over 13 amino acids. V lost 4 bases and J lost 1, with 7 bases in between. The CDR3 is CASSSTPQETQYF. The CDR3 bases are TGTGCCAGCAGCTCGACTCCCCAAGAGACCCAGTACTTC.

Many counts were recorded for this clonotype. This rearrangement joins TRBV15 to TRBJ1-4, with no clear D. CDR3 length: 11 residues. With 5 bases removed from V and 11 bases from J, the gap between germline ends came to 9 bases. Germline V gene sequence: CDR1 LNHNV, CDR2 YYDKDF (reference sequence). The CDR3 reads CATSEGTKLFF. The CDR3 DNA sequence: TGTGCCACCAGCGAAGGAACGAAACTGTTTTTT.

This clonotype was counted between two and nine times. This CDR3 is CASSHGGRGNEKLFF. CDR3 bases: TGCGCCAGCAGCCATGGAGGGAGGGGCAATGAAAAACTGTTTTTT. This chain links TRBV4-1 with TRBJ1-4; tentative D call: TRBD1 (5 bases). Trimming took 3 bases from V and 5 from J, leaving 13 bases between them. The germline gives CDR1 MGHRA, CDR2 YSYEKL. The CDR3 totals 15 residues.

This clonotype appeared a few times. The chain employs TRBV5-1 and TRBJ2-7; D not resolved. Germline CDR1 is SGHRS and CDR2 is YFSETQ. Trimming shortened V by 0 bases and J by 0 bases, and 16 bases separated the two germline ends. CDR3 length: 17 amino acids. CDR3 protein: CASSLEMRLSDSYEQYF. The CDR3 DNA sequence: TGCGCCAGCAGCTTGGAAATGCGTCTCAGTGACTCCTACGAGCAGTACTTC.

The chain has TRBV2 and TRBJ2-1; D not resolved. Trimming pared 1 base from V and 15 bases from J, leaving 7 bases between. The CDR3 totals 10 residues. Looked up from germline, CDR1 is SNHLY and CDR2 is FYNNEI. Here the CDR3 reads CASSEVRMFF. In DNA form, the CDR3 reads TGTGCCAGCAGTGAAGTTAGGATGTTCTTC.

This clonotype was seen repeatedly, ten times or more. The V and J genes are TRBV12-3 or TRBV12-4 and TRBJ2-7; D gene uncertain. The V end lost 5 bases, the J end lost 7 bases, and 9 bases lay between the germline ends. This CDR3 is built from 11 residues. The CDR3 DNA follows: TGTGCCAGCAGTCCCCAGGAAGAGCAGTACGTC. This sequence encodes CASSPQEEQYV.

This clonotype has at least ten counts. The chain recombines TRBV6-2 or TRBV6-3 with TRBJ2-5; D is perhaps TRBD2 (6 bases). The germline gives CDR1 MNHEY, CDR2 SVGEGT. The germline V and J ends were trimmed by 7 bases and 5 bases, with 11 bases remaining between them. The CDR3 is 12 residues long. CDR3 sequence: CASTTEGETQYF. DNA for the CDR3: TGTGCCAGCACCACGGAGGGGGAGACCCAGTACTTC.

This clonotype was observed a handful of times. The J gene is TRBJ2-5, the V gene TRBV20-1, with D tentatively TRBD2 (5 bases). Trimming removed 6 bases from V and 1 base from J, with 12 bases in between. Germline assignment: CDR1 DFQATT and CDR2 SNEGSKA (reference sequence). CDR3 length: 13 residues. For the CDR3, the DNA is TGCAGTGCCCGGTGGGCGGGCCAAGAGACCCAGTACTTC. This codes for CSARWAGQETQYF.

The sample holds many counts of this clonotype. At one of its ends the junction is not consistent with the germline gene, which may arise from a read error. The chain uses TRBV20-1 and TRBJ2-5; D may be TRBD1 (5 bases). This CDR3 contains 12 residues. CDR1 is DFQATT and CDR2 is SNEGSKA in the germline V gene (reference sequence). The CDR3 region is CSAGDSQETQYF. The CDR3 nucleotides are TGCAGTGCTGGAGACAGTCAAGAGACCCAGTACTTC.

J is TRBJ2-1 and V is TRBV7-2; D assignment may be TRBD1 or TRBD2 (6 bases each). In germline, CDR1 is SGHTA, CDR2 FQGNSA. Trimming shortened V by 5 bases and J by 6 bases, and 17 bases separated the two germline ends. There are 15 residues in the CDR3. The CDR3 region is CASSLGGLQPNEQFF. For the CDR3, the DNA is TGTGCCAGCAGCCTAGGGGGACTCCAGCCCAATGAGCAGTTCTTC. Variable domain in full (rest from reference TRBV7-2 and TRBJ2-1): GAGVSQSPSNKVTEKGKDVELRCDPISGHTALYWYRQSLGQGLEFLIYFQGNSAPDKSGLPSDRFSAERTGGSVSTLTIQRTQQEDSAVYLCASSLGGLQPNEQFFGPGTRLTVL.

In its sample, this clonotype was seen a few times. The gene calls are TRBV20-1 and TRBJ2-3, with TRBD1 as a possible D gene (5 bases). CDR3 length: 14 amino acids. Germline V gene data show CDR1 as DFQATT and CDR2 as SNEGSKA (reference sequence). Between the trimmed V and J ends, which lost 1 base and 8 bases, there was a span of 16 bases. In DNA form, the CDR3 reads TGCAGTGCTAGAGGATTCAGGGTACTGGGTACGCAGTATTTT. It specifies CSARGFRVLGTQYF.

The table lists this clonotype with many counts. The J gene is TRBJ1-4, the V gene TRBV7-2; D gene ambiguous. V was pared by 7 bases and J by 3 bases, with 12 bases between. The germline V gene has CDR1 SGHTA and CDR2 FQGNSA. The CDR3 has 14 residues. The CDR3 reads CASKIWAANEKLFF. The CDR3, as DNA: TGTGCCAGCAAAATATGGGCTGCTAATGAAAAACTGTTTTTT.

Here the CDR3 DNA reads TGCGCCAGCAGCCAAGATGACAGTCCGGCCTATGGCTACACCTTC. It translates to CASSQDDSPAYGYTF. The chain is built from TRBV4-1 and TRBJ1-2; maybe TRBD1 (5 bases). V was cut by 0 bases and J by 4 bases, with 12 bases left in between. The CDR3 runs 15 residues. The germline V gene encodes CDR1 MGHRA and CDR2 YSYEKL.

This clonotype occurred many times. The genes are TRBV24-1 and TRBJ1-5; a possible D gene is TRBD1 (6 bases). V gave up 6 bases and J gave up 5 bases, with 10 bases separating them. Germline CDR1 and CDR2: KGHDR and SFDVKD. There are 13 residues in the CDR3. The CDR3 DNA is TGTGCCACCAGTTCAGGGGAGGATCAGCCCCAGCATTTT. Its translation: CATSSGEDQPQHF.

This clonotype was seen only a few times. The V call is TRBV20-1, the J call TRBJ2-7; D tentatively fits TRBD1 or TRBD2 (5 bases each). Germline V gene sequence: CDR1 DFQATT, CDR2 SNEGSKA (reference sequence). V was clipped by 6 bases and J by 0 bases, with 15 bases between them. The CDR3 is 14 residues long. The CDR3 region has the DNA TGCAGTGCCAGGGAAAGAGGGTCCTCCTACGAGCAGTACGTC. This translates into CSARERGSSYEQYV.

This rearrangement joins TRBV6-1 to TRBJ2-7; perhaps D is TRBD1 or TRBD2 (5 bases each). The ends were cut back, 7 bases at V and 7 bases at J, with 20 bases in the middle. The CDR3 has 14 amino acids. Germline V gene sequence: CDR1 MNHNS, CDR2 SASEGT. DNA of the CDR3: TGTGCCAGCACCCTGGGACCTGGTCTGAATGAGCAGTACGTC. Encoded protein: CASTLGPGLNEQYV.

This clonotype has more than one count but fewer than ten. The V and J genes are TRBV5-6 and TRBJ1-5; D unclear. V was shortened by 7 bases and J by 2 bases, with 7 bases between the two germline ends. Germline V gene sequence: CDR1 SGHDT, CDR2 YYEEEE. The CDR3 has 12 residues. CDR3 DNA: TGTGCCAGCCAGCGGGGCAATCAGCCCCAGCATTTT. Its translation is CASQRGNQPQHF.

This sequence joins TRBV7-9 and TRBJ2-2; TRBD2 agrees at 10 bases. CDR1 is SEHNR and CDR2 is FQNEAQ in the germline V gene (reference sequence). The length of the CDR3 is 15 residues. J was trimmed by 5 bases and V by 5 bases; bases with no gene match: 5. Here the CDR3 reads CASSLGTSVTGELFF. CDR3 DNA: TGTGCCAGCAGCCTCGGGACTAGCGTTACCGGGGAGCTGTTTTTT.

This clonotype was detected ten times or more. The chain joins TRBV20-1 to TRBJ2-3, with 8 bases lining up with TRBD1. V gave up 8 bases and J gave up 6 bases; unmatched junction bases: 7. Germline V gene lookup returns CDR1 DFQATT and CDR2 SNEGSKA (reference sequence). The CDR3 loop spans 12 amino acids. CDR3 amino acids: CSTGQGADTQYF. CDR3 nucleotide sequence: TGCAGTACGGGGCAGGGGGCCGATACGCAGTATTTT.

This clonotype was detected many times. The chain links TRBV29-1 to TRBJ2-7, with D perhaps being TRBD1 or TRBD2 (5 bases each). The germline V gene encodes CDR1 SQVTM and CDR2 ANQGSEA. The CDR3 is made up of 14 amino acids. V lost 7 bases to trimming and J lost 0 bases, with 16 bases between them. CDR3: CSALGVASSYEQYF. The CDR3, as DNA: TGCAGCGCCCTGGGGGTGGCTAGCTCCTACGAGCAGTACTTC.

This clonotype appeared a few times. The chain has TRBV5-1 and TRBJ2-2, with D unclear. The germline V and J ends were trimmed by 5 bases and 4 bases, with 3 bases remaining between them. Germline CDR1 is SGHRS and CDR2 is YFSETQ. The CDR3 has 11 amino acids. The CDR3 loop is CASRSTGELFF. The CDR3 nucleotides are TGCGCCAGCAGGTCCACCGGGGAGCTGTTTTTT.

With regard to this clonotype: A much larger clone lies a single base off, so this may be a read error. The J gene is TRBJ2-1, the V gene TRBV20-1; tentatively, D is TRBD1 (6 bases). In germline, CDR1 is DFQATT, CDR2 SNEGSKA (reference sequence). The CDR3 is 14 residues long. The germline V and J ends were trimmed by 4 bases and 8 bases, with 18 bases remaining between them. This CDR3 is CSATTGQGYDEQFF. Written as DNA, the CDR3 is TGCAGTGCTACAACAGGGCAAGGGTACGATGAGCAGTTCTTC.